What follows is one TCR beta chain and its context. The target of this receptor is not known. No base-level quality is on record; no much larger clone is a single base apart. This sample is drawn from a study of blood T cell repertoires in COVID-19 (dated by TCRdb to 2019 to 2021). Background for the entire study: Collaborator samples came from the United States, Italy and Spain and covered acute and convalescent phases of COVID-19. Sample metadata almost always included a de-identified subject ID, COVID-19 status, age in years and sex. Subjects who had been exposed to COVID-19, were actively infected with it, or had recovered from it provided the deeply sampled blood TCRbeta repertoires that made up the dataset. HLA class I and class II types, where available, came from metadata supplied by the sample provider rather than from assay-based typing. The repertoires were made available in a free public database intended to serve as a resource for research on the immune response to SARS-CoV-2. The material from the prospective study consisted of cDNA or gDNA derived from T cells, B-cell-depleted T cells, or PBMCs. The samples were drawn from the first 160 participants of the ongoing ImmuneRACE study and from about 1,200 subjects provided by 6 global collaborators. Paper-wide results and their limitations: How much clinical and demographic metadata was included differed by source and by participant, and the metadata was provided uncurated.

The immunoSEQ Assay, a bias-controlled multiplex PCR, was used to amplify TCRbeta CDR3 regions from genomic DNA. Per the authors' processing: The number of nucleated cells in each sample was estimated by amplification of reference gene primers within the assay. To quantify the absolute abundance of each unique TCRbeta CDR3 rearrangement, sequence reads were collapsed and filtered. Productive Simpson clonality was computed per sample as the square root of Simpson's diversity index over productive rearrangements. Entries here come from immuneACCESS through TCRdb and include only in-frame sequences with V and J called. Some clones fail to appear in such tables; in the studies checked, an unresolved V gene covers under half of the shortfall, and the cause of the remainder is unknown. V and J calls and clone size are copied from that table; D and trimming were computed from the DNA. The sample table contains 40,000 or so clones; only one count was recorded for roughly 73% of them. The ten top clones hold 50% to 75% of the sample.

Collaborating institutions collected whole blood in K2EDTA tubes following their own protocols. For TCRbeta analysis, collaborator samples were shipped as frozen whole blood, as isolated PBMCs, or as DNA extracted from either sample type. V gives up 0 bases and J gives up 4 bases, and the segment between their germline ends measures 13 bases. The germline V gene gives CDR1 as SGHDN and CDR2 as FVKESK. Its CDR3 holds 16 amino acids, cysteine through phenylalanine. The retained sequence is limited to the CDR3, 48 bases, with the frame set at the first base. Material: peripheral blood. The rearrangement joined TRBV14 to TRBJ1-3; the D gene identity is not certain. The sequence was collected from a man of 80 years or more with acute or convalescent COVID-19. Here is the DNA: TGTGCCAGCAGCCAAGAGTACCCCCTCTACGGAAACACCATATATTTT. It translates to CASSQEYPLYGNTIYF.